This T cell receptor (beta chain) was identified in a study of T-cell reconstitution after alpha-beta-depleted transplantation in children (dated by TCRdb to the mid-2010s). A note on the overall study: The study quantitatively tracked T-cell immune reconstitution after TCRalphabeta/CD19-depleted allogeneic hematopoietic cell transplantation in children using TCR repertoire profiling.

Results and caveats for the whole study, not just this receptor: In some patients, the high TCRbeta diversity seen at day 60 was put down to recipient T cells and intrathymic progenitors that had survived conditioning. Over the following months the frequencies of hyperexpanded clones went down, and after one year T-cell counts and TCRbeta diversity were mostly credited to newly produced T cells. Apparently early alphabetaT-cell count recovery about two months after transplant reportedly relied on only several hundred rapidly expanded clones derived from non-depleted graft cells.

Taken with the paper, the label for treatment or condition translates to: allogeneic hematopoietic cell transplantation with graft depleted of TCRalphabeta T cells and CD19 B cells. The transplant recipients were children given TCRalphabeta/CD19-depleted allogeneic hematopoietic cell grafts. The germline V gene (reference sequence) supplies CDR1 DFQATT and CDR2 SNEGSKA. Relative to germline, V is missing 2 bases and J is missing 4 bases, with 7 bases of the junction outside any gene match. The CDR3 holds 15 amino acids from the cysteine to the phenylalanine. The entry retains the CDR3 DNA only, 45 bases that are in frame from base 1. A remark on this clonotype: This clone's antigen is unknown. Base quality data are lacking; no much larger clone is found one base away.

The library was built by means of PCR. Sequencing used an Illumina HiSeq 2500. Molecular barcoding was employed in the preparation of TCR libraries, with unique molecular identifiers being used to normalize TCRbeta repertoire quantification. TCRdb reprocessing: public reads trimmed at Q25 with fastp, clones called with MiXCR, in-frame beta chains kept. Rows with one shared CDR3 protein collapse into an entry with the most common genes and DNA. The sample table records hundreds of thousands of distinct CDR3 sequences; roughly 23% of these occur just once. Jointly, the top ten make up about 14% of the sample.

This sequence originates from a boy younger than two who had a stem cell transplant for acute myeloid leukemia, so the T cells may come from the graft donor. This specimen was PBMCs, mostly from graft donor cells, taken 360 days after TCRalphabeta/CD19-depleted stem cell transplant. The sequence joins TRBV20-1 to TRBJ2-7; 11 central nucleotides agree with TRBD1. CDR3 loop: CSARSGQGAKYEQYF. The DNA sequence follows: TGCAGTGCTAGATCCGGACAGGGGGCGAAATACGAGCAGTACTTC.